One sample yielded the 6 T cell receptor beta chains listed below, sequenced in a study of T cells in Graves' hyperthyroidism and ophthalmopathy (dated by TCRdb to between 2018 and 2021). Library preparation employed multiplex PCR. This sample was sequenced with an Illumina HiSeq 2000. TCR beta CDR3 regions were amplified from RNA transcripts. The first round of RT-PCR for the TCR CDR3 was performed with the HTBI primer set and the Qiagen OneStep RT-PCR kit. Starting from the raw public reads, TCRdb applied fastp trimming at Q25, assembled clones with MiXCR and retained in-frame beta chains. Every distinct CDR3 protein forms one entry, paired with its most common genes and DNA. Here the sample has 300,000 to 350,000 distinct CDR3 sequences; 21% occur a single time. Under 55% of the sample is taken by the ten largest. The sample taken for sequencing was blood. These receptors were collected from a woman between 50 and 59 years old with Graves' hyperthyroidism.

The CDR3 loop is CAWSRVRTGRETQYF. The CDR3 bases are TGTGCCTGGAGTCGAGTTCGGACAGGGAGGGAGACCCAGTACTTC. The rearrangement uses TRBV30 and TRBJ2-5; 8 bases line up with TRBD1. Looked up from germline, CDR1 is GTSNPN and CDR2 is SVGIG (reference sequence). Trimming took 2 bases from V and 5 from J; bases not matched to a gene: 10. This CDR3 comprises 15 residues.

This rearrangement joins TRBV11-2 to TRBJ2-2; TRBD2 agrees at 10 bases. V shed 3 bases, J shed 9 bases, and the junction held 7 bases outside the gene matches. Germline V gene lookup returns CDR1 SGHAT and CDR2 FQNNGV. This CDR3 is built from 15 residues. CDR3 sequence (DNA): TGTGCCAGCAGCTTCTTAGCGGGGGGCCGCCGGGAGCTGTTTTTT. Encoded protein: CASSFLAGGRRELFF.

This clonotype was found many times. This sequence joins TRBV6-1 and TRBJ1-2, with D hard to call. With 2 bases removed from V and 5 bases from J, the gap between germline ends came to 3 bases. Germline CDR1 and CDR2: MNHNS and SASEGT. The CDR3 is made up of 11 amino acids. The CDR3, as DNA: TGTGCCAGCAGTGAAAGTTATGGCTACACCTTC. Its protein is CASSESYGYTF.

This clonotype was counted a few times. This sequence joins TRBV20-1 and TRBJ2-5; 7 bases match TRBD2. The V gene's germline CDR1 is DFQATT and CDR2 SNEGSKA (reference sequence). Germline trimming cut 1 base from V and 11 bases from J; bases unmatched to any gene: 13. This CDR3 is built from 14 residues. In nucleotides, the CDR3 is TGCAGTGCTAGAGTGGCGGGGGTTCAGTCGGCTCAGTACTTC. Translating it yields CSARVAGVQSAQYF.

J is TRBJ1-1 and V is TRBV7-2, with D perhaps TRBD1 (6 bases). There are 13 residues in the CDR3. CDR1 and CDR2 (germline): SGHTA, FQGNSA. Trimming removed 8 bases at V and 4 bases at J, with 14 bases between. The CDR3: CASGPGGLTEAFF. DNA of the CDR3: TGTGCCAGCGGCCCCGGGGGGCTCACTGAAGCTTTCTTT.

This clonotype was detected ten times or more. This chain connects TRBV6-2 or TRBV6-3 to TRBJ2-5, with 10 bases identical to TRBD1. CDR3 length equals 13 residues. The ends lost 6 bases at V and 3 bases at J; junction bases unmatched: 1. From germline, CDR1 is MNHEY and CDR2 SVGEGT. In DNA, the CDR3 is TGTGCCAGCAGGGGGACAGGGGAAGAGACCCAGTACTTC. It specifies CASRGTGEETQYF.